This record looks at one T cell receptor (beta chain) sequence and its context. The target antigen is unknown. The sample belongs to a study of CXCR3-negative and CXCR3-positive naive CD8 T cells. Overall study context: For each library, about 1.5 +/- 0.3 million TRB reads were obtained, around 140 million in total. Study-level findings and limits: TRB CDR3 properties indicated TCR strength, while surface CD5 was similar across naive subsets. Similar TRBV-TRBJ usage characterized naive CXCR3-negative and CXCR3-positive cells; memory cells differed.

CDR1 is MDHEN, CDR2 SYDVKM, per germline. The CDR3 contains 15 residues. TRB cDNA was prepared as libraries by UMI-labeled 5' RACE. No DNA is given; TCRdb re-called the 5' RACE reads and lists each CDR3 protein once. Its table lists tens of thousands of distinct CDR3 sequences. Naive CD8+ T lymphocytes were specified as CD45RO-CCR7+CD27+CD95-. Sequences were obtained from naive CXCR3- CD8+ T cells from blood. Described subset: CD45RO-CCR7+CD27+CD95- naive CD8+ T cells lacking CXCR3 (TNR3-). The rearrangement joins TRBV28 to TRBJ2-7. The receptor comes from a human donor in good health. Some clones in this sample may be carry-over from other donors' samples. The CDR3: CASSFELSSTYEQYF.